This entry features one T cell receptor (beta chain) sequence. The data derive from a study of cytomegalovirus exposure and HLA in healthy donors. The CDR3 loop spans 15 amino acids. Germline lookup yields CDR1 MNHEY and CDR2 SVGAGI. After removal of 5 bases from V and 5 bases from J, the junction contained 7 bases not matched to a gene. Method: immunoSEQ multiplex PCR; TCRdb's copy keeps in-frame clones and lacks some. The sample holds 250,000 or so clones; approximately 84% are singletons and the top ten take more than 10%. V gene TRBV6-5 combines with J gene TRBJ2-2; 8 nucleotides agree with TRBD1. What was sequenced was PBMCs. This TCR was recovered from a man younger than 35 in good health and CMV-seropositive. The CDR3 here is CASSPRTGLTGELFF. The CDR3 region has the DNA TGTGCCAGCAGTCCCCGGACAGGGCTGACCGGGGAGCTGTTTTTT.